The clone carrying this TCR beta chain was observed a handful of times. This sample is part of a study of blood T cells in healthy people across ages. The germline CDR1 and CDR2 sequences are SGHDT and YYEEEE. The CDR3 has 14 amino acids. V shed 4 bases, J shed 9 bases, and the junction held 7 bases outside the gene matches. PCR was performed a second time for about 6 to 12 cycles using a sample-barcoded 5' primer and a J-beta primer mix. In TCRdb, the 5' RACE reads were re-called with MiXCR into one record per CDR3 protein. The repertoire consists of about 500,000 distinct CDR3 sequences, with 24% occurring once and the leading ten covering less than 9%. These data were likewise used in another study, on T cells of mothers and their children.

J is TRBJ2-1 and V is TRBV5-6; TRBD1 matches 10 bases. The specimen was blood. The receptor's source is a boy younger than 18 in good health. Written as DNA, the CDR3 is TGTGCCAGCAGCGCGGGACAGGGGAGAGGTGAGCAGTTCTTC. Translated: CASSAGQGRGEQFF.